This T cell receptor (beta chain) was recorded in a study of blood T cell repertoires in COVID-19 (dated by TCRdb to the early 2020s). For the study in its entirety: Samples covering the acute and convalescent phases of COVID-19 were provided by collaborators in the United States, Italy and Spain. A freely available public database, intended as a resource for researchers studying the immune response to SARS-CoV-2, is where the repertoires were released. Where available, HLA class I and class II types were taken from metadata supplied by the sample provider and were not determined by assay-based typing. Deeply sampled blood TCRbeta repertoires from subjects exposed to, actively infected with, or recovered from COVID-19 were included in the dataset. Nearly every sample came with metadata listing a de-identified subject ID, COVID-19 status, age in years and sex. The prospective study material was composed of cDNA or gDNA derived from T cells, B-cell-depleted T cells, or PBMCs. Samples came from the ongoing ImmuneRACE study (first 160 participants) plus 1,254 subjects from 6 global collaborators.

CDR1 LGHNA and CDR2 YSLEER were looked up in the germline V gene. From the cysteine through the phenylalanine, the CDR3 covers 15 amino acids. Only the CDR3 DNA is retained, 45 bases long and in frame from the first base. V gives up 0 bases and J gives up 7 bases, and the segment between their germline ends measures 12 bases. In Seattle, one collaborating source enrolled patients while the infection was active and tracked those patients longitudinally over the course of disease. Whole blood was collected in K2EDTA tubes by collaborating institutions according to the institutions' own protocols. For TCRbeta analysis, collaborators shipped samples as frozen whole blood, isolated PBMCs, or DNA extracted from either of those sample types. TCRbeta CDR3 regions were amplified from genomic DNA using the immunoSEQ Assay, a bias-controlled multiplex PCR. The published analysis was carried out like this. Nucleated cell counts per sample were estimated from amplification of reference gene primers within the assay. Sequence reads were collapsed and filtered to measure the absolute abundance of every unique TCRbeta CDR3 rearrangement. For each sample, productive Simpson clonality was calculated as the square root of Simpson's diversity index across productive rearrangements. The immuneACCESS repertoire file appears here via TCRdb, limited to in-frame rearrangements. These files lack a portion of the clones; in checked studies, under half of the deficit traces to unresolved V genes, and the cause of the others is not known. V and J calls and clone size are copied from that table; D and trimming were computed from the DNA. This sample lists around 310,000 clones; around 90% were detected once. The top ten hold more than 0.85% of the sample.

About this clone: The clone's antigen remains unknown. It has no much larger one-base neighbor in the sample; base qualities were not kept.

Results the study describes overall, beyond this receptor: The quantity of clinical and demographic metadata differed by source and by participant and was supplied without curation.

Sequences were obtained from peripheral blood. Recombination joined TRBV4-3 with TRBJ1-4, with a weak D call of TRBD1 (5 bases match). This TCR was sampled from a woman between 35 and 50 years old with COVID-19, enrolled during active disease. At the DNA level, the sequence is TGCGCCAGCAGCCAAGAGGGCGGGGCCGGTGAAAAACTGTTTTTT. Its protein reads: CASSQEGGAGEKLFF.